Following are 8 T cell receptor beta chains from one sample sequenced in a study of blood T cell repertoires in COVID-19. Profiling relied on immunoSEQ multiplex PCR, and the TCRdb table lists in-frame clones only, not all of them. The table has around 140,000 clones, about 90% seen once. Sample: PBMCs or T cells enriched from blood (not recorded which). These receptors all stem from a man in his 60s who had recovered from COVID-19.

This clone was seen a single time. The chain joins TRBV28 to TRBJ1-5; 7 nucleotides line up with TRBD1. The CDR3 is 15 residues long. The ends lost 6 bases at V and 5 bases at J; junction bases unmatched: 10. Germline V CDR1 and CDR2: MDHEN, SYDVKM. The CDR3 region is CASSPNRGPYQPQHF. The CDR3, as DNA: TGTGCCAGCAGCCCGAACAGGGGCCCGTATCAGCCCCAGCATTTT.

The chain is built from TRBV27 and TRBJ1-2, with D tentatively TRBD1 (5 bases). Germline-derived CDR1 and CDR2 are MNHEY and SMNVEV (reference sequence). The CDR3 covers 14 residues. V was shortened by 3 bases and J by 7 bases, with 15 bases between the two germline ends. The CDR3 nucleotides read TGTGCCAGCAGTTTTCAAGGGGTGTATAGTGGCTACACCTTC. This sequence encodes CASSFQGVYSGYTF.

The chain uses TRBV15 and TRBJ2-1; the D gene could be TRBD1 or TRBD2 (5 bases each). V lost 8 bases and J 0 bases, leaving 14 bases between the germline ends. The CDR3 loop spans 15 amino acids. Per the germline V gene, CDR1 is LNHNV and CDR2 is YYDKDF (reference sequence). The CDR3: CATSREGSSYNEQFF. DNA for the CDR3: TGTGCCACCTCCAGAGAGGGGAGCTCCTACAATGAGCAGTTCTTC.

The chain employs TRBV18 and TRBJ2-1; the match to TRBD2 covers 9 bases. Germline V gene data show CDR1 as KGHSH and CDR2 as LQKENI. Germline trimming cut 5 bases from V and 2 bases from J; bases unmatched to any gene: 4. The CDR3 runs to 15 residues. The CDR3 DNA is TGTGCCAGCTCAACAAAGCGGGGGGCCTACAATGAGCAGTTCTTC. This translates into CASSTKRGAYNEQFF.

The DNA of the CDR3 is TGCAGCGTTGCCCGGGAACCTTGGGAGGAAAAACTGTTTTTT. Translation: CSVAREPWEEKLFF. The chain combines TRBV29-1 with TRBJ1-4; D remains ambiguous. The CDR3 sequence is 14 residues long. Trimming removed 4 bases from V and 8 bases from J, with 17 bases in between. Per the germline V gene, CDR1 is SQVTM and CDR2 is ANQGSEA.

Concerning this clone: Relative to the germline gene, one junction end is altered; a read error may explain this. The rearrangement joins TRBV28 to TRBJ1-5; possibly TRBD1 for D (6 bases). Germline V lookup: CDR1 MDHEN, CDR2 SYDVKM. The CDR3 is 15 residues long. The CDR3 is CASTSSTGSSQPQHF. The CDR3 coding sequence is TGTGCCAGTACCTCTTCCACAGGGAGCAGTCAGCCCCAGCATTTT.

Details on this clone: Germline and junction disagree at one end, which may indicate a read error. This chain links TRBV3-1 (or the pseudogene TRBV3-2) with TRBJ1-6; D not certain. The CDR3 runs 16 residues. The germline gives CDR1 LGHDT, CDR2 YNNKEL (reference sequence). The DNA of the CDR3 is TGTGCCAGCAGGGAAGGGTGGAGGTCGGATAATTCACCCCTTCACTTT. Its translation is CASREGWRSDNSPLHF.

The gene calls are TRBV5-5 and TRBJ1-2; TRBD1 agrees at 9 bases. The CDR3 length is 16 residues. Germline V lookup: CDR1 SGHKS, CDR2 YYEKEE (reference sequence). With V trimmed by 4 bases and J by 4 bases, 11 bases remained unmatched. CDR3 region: CASSSDGQGPLYGYTF. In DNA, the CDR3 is TGTGCCAGCAGCAGTGACGGACAGGGGCCCCTCTATGGCTACACCTTC. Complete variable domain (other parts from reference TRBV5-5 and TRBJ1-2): DAGVTQSPTHLIKTRGQQVTLRCSPISGHKSVSWYQQVLGQGPQFIFQYYEKEERGRGNFPDRFSARQFPNYSSELNVNALLLGDSALYLCASSSDGQGPLYGYTFGSGTRLTVV.